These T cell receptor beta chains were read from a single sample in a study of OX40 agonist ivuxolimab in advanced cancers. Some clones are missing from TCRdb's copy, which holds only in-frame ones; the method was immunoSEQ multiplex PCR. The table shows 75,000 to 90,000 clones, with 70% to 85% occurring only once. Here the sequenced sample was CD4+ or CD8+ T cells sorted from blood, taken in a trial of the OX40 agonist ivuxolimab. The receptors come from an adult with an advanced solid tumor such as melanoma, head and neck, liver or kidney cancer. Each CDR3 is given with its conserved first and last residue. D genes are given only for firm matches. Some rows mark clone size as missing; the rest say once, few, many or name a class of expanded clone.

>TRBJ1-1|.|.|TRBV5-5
CASSLRVNTEAFF
TGTGCCAGCAGCTTGCGGGTGAACACTGAAGCTTTCTTT
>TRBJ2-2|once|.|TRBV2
CASREGGANTGELFF
TGTGCCAGCCGGGAAGGCGGGGCGAACACCGGGGAGCTGTTTTTT
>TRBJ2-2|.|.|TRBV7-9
CASSSGTGLGGELFF
TGTGCCAGCAGCTCCGGAACAGGGTTGGGCGGGGAGCTGTTTTTT
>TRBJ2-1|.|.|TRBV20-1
CSAREHNEQFF
TGCAGTGCTAGAGAGCACAATGAGCAGTTCTTC
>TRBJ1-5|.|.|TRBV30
CAWSSRQNSNQPQHF
TGTGCCTGGAGTTCCCGACAGAATAGCAATCAGCCCCAGCATTTT
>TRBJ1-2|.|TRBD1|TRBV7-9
CASSYPGQGVSGYTF
TGTGCCAGCAGCTACCCGGGACAGGGTGTGAGTGGCTACACCTTC
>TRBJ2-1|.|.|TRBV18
CASSPGAGAYNEQFF
TGTGCCAGCTCACCAGGGGCAGGGGCCTACAATGAGCAGTTCTTC
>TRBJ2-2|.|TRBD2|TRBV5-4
CASSSPTGGGANTGELFF
TGTGCCAGCAGCTCCCCAACGGGCGGGGGTGCTAACACCGGGGAGCTGTTTTTT
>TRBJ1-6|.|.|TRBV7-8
CASTRDNPYNSPLHF
TGTGCCAGCACACGGGACAATCCCTATAATTCACCCCTCCACTTT
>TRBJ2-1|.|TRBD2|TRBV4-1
CASSPRRLAGGNNEQFF
TGCGCCAGCAGCCCTAGAAGGCTAGCGGGAGGGAACAATGAGCAGTTCTTC
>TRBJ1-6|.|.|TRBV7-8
CASGANSPLHF
TGTGCCAGCGGCGCGAATTCACCCCTCCACTTT
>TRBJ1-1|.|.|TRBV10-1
CARKREFDTEAFF
TGCGCCAGAAAAAGGGAGTTTGACACTGAAGCTTTCTTT
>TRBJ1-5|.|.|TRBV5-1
CASSTDGPYSNQPQHF
TGCGCCAGCAGCACAGACGGACCCTATAGCAATCAGCCCCAGCATTTT
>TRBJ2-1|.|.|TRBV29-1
CSVEVSAVDEQFF
TGCAGCGTTGAAGTTAGCGCGGTGGATGAGCAGTTCTTC